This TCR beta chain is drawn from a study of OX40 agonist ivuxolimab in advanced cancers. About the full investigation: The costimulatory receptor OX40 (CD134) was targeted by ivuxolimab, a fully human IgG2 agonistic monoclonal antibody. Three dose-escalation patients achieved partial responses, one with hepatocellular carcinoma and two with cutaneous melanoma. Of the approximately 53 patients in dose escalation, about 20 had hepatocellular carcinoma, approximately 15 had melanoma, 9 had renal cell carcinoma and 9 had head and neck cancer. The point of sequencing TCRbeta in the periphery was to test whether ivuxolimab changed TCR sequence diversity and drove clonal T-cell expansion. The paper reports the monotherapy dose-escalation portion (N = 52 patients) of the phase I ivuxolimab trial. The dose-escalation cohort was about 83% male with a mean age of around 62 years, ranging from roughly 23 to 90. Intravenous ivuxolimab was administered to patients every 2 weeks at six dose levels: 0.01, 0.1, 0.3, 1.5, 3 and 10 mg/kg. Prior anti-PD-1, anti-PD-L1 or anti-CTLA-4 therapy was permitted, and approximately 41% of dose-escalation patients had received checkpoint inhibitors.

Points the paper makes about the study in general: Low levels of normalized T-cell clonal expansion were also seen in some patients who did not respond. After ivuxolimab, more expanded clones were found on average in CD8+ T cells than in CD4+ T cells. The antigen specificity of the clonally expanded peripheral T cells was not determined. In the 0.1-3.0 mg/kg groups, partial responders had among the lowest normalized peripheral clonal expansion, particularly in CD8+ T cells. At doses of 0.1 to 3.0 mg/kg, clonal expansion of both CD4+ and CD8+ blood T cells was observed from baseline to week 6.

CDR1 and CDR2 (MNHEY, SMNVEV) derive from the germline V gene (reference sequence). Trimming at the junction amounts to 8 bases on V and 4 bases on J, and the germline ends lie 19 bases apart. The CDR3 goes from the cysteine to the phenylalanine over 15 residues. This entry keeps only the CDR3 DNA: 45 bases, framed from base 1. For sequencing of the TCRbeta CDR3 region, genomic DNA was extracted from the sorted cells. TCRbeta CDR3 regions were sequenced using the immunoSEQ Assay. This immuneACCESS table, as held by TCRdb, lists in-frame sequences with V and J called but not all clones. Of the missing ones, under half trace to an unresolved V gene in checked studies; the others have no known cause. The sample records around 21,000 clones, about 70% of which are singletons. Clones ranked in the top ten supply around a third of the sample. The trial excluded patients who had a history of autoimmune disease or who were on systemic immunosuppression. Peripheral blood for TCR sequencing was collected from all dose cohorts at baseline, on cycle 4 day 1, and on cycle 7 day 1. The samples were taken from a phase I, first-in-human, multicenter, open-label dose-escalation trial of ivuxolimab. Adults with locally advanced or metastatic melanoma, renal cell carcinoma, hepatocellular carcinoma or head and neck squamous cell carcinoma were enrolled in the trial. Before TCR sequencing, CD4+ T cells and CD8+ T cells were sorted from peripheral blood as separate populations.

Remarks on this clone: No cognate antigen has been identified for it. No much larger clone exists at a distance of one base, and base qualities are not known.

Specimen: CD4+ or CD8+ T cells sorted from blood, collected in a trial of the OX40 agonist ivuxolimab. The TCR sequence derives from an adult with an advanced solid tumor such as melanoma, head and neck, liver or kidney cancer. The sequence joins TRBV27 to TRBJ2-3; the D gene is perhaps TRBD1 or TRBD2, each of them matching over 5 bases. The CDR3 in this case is CASAIPWQGADTQYF. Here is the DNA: TGTGCCAGCGCCATCCCTTGGCAGGGAGCAGATACGCAGTATTTT.